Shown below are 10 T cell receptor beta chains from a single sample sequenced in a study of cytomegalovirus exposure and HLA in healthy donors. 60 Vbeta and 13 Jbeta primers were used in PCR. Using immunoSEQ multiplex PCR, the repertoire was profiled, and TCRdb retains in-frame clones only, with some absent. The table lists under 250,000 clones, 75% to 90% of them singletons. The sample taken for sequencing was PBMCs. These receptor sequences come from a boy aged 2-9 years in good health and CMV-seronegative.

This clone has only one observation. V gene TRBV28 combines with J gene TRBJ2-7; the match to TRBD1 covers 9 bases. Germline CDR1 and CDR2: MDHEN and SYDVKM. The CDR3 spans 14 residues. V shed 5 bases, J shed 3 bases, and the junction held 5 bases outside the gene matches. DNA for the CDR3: TGTGCCAGCAGTGCAGCGGGACAGGGCTACGAGCAGTACTTC. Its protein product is CASSAAGQGYEQYF.

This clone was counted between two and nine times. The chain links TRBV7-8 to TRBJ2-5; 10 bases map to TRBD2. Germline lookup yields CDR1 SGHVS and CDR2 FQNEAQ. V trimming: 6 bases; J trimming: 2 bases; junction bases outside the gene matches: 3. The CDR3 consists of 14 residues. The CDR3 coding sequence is TGTGCCAGCAGGCTACTAGCGGGACAAGAGACCCAGTACTTC. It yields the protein CASRLLAGQETQYF.

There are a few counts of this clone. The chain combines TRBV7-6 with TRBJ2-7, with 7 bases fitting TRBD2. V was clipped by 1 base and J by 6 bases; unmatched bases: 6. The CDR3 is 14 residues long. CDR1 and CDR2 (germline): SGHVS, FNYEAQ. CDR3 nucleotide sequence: TGTGCCAGCAGCTTAGAGGGAGGGCCCGGCGAGCAGTACTTC. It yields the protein CASSLEGGPGEQYF.

The CDR3 sequence: CASRIQGAGEQYF. CDR3 sequence (DNA): TGTGCCAGCAGAATTCAGGGGGCGGGTGAGCAGTACTTC. The chain links TRBV27 to TRBJ2-7; TRBD1 matches at 8 bases. Unmatched junction bases numbered 8, after V lost 6 bases and J lost 7 bases. The CDR3 runs 13 residues. Per the germline V gene, CDR1 is MNHEY and CDR2 is SMNVEV (reference sequence).

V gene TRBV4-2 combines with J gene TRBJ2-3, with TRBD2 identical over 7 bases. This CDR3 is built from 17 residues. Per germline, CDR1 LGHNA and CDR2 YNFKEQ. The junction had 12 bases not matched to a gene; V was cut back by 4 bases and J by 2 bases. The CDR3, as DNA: TGTGCCAGCAGCCCAGCTGTGAAAGCGGGATTCACAGATACGCAGTATTTT. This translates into CASSPAVKAGFTDTQYF.

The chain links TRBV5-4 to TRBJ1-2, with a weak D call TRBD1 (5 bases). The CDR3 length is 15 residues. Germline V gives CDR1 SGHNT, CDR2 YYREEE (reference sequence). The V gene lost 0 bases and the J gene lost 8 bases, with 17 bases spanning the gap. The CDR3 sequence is CASSLVGPLRGGYTF. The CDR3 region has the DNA TGTGCCAGCAGCTTGGTTGGCCCTTTAAGGGGCGGCTACACCTTC.

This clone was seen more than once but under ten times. The CDR3 DNA reads TGTGCCAGCAGCTTAGCGGGACAGAGCAATCAGCCCCAGCATTTT. Protein: CASSLAGQSNQPQHF. The chain has TRBV7-8 and TRBJ1-5; TRBD1 matches at 7 bases. This CDR3 is 15 amino acids long. With 0 bases clipped from V and 1 base from J, the junction kept 0 bases outside the gene matches. Germline V gene lookup returns CDR1 SGHVS and CDR2 FQNEAQ.

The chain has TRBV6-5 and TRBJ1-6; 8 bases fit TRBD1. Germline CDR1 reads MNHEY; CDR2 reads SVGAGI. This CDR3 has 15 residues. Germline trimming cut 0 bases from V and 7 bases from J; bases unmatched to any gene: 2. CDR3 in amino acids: CASSYSTGVNSPLHF. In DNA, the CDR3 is TGTGCCAGCAGTTACTCGACAGGGGTCAATTCACCCCTCCACTTT.

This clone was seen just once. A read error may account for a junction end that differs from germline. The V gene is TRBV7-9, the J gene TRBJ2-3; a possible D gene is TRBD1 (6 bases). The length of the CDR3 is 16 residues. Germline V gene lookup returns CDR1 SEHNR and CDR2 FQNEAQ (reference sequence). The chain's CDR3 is CSSSLVRGGVTDTQYF. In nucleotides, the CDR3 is TGTTCCAGCAGCTTAGTACGAGGGGGTGTCACAGATACGCAGTATTTT.

The CDR3 DNA is TGTGCCAGCAGCCCGAGACAGGTCTCCTACAATGAGCAGTTCTTC. Translation: CASSPRQVSYNEQFF. The V and J genes are TRBV11-3 and TRBJ2-1; TRBD1 is a possible D gene (6 bases). The germline V gene has CDR1 SGHNT and CDR2 YENEEA. The CDR3 contains 15 residues. Trimming removed 5 bases at V and 0 bases at J, with 11 bases between.